This passage covers 12 T cell receptor beta chains from one sample sequenced in a study of CXCR4 blockade with PD-1 therapy in pancreatic cancer. Only in-frame clones appear in the TCRdb table, and some are missing; sequencing was by immunoSEQ multiplex PCR. In the table there are some 8,000 clones, less than 75% of which are singletons. Specimen: tumor tissue. All receptors come from a human donor with pancreatic ductal adenocarcinoma.

The chain carries TRBV5-1 and TRBJ1-1; D is uncertain. Germline values: CDR1 SGHRS, CDR2 YFSETQ. This CDR3 is built from 16 residues. Trimming took off 0 bases at V and 0 bases at J, with 12 bases between the two ends. Written as DNA, the CDR3 is TGCGCCAGCAGCTTGGAACCGTTCCACATGAACACTGAAGCTTTCTTT. This gives the protein CASSLEPFHMNTEAFF.

The V and J genes are TRBV29-1 and TRBJ1-2, with D hard to call. V lost 6 bases and J lost 6, with 17 bases in between. CDR1 and CDR2 from the germline V gene are SQVTM and ANQGSEA. This CDR3 contains 13 residues. CDR3 amino acids: CSVLILGDNGYTF. The DNA for the CDR3 is TGCAGCGTGTTAATCCTCGGGGATAATGGCTACACCTTC.

This clone showed up just a few times. V gene TRBV5-1 combines with J gene TRBJ2-1, with D perhaps TRBD1 (6 bases). Trimming removed 3 bases at V and 3 bases at J, with 10 bases between. Germline values: CDR1 SGHRS, CDR2 YFSETQ. The CDR3 has 14 residues. In DNA, the CDR3 is TGCGCCAGCAGCTCAACCAGGGGCTACAATGAGCAGTTCTTC. Amino acid sequence: CASSSTRGYNEQFF.

The V and J genes are TRBV15 and TRBJ2-3, with D tentatively TRBD1 (5 bases). CDR3 length: 15 amino acids. The germline gives CDR1 LNHNV, CDR2 YYDKDF (reference sequence). Trimming pared 6 bases from V and 6 bases from J, leaving 19 bases between. CDR3 nucleotide sequence: TGTGCCACCAGGGCCGGACACCAAATAGCCGATACGCAGTATTTT. This translates into CATRAGHQIADTQYF.

This clone turned up a few times. The chain uses TRBV7-1 and TRBJ2-1; D is unresolved. TRBV7-1 is recorded as an ORF, its role being uncertain. This CDR3 is 13 amino acids long. The V end lost 4 bases, the J end lost 7 bases, and 11 bases lay between the germline ends. The CDR3, as DNA: TGTGCCAGCAGCTTATCGTGGGGAAATGAGCAGTTCTTC. Translating gives CASSLSWGNEQFF.

This clone was detected only once. This rearrangement joins TRBV18 to TRBJ1-3; D remains unclear. This CDR3 spans 13 amino acids. Trimming took off 6 bases at V and 3 bases at J, with 9 bases between the two ends. Germline V gene lookup returns CDR1 KGHSH and CDR2 LQKENI. Here the CDR3 DNA reads TGTGCCAGCTCGGTCTCAGGTGGAAACACCATATATTTT. It codes for CASSVSGGNTIYF.

In this sample, this clone turned up a few times. V is TRBV9 and J is TRBJ1-6, with 8 positions matching TRBD1. The CDR3 totals 12 residues. In germline, CDR1 is SGDLS, CDR2 YYNGEE. J was trimmed by 10 bases and V by 6 bases; bases with no gene match: 3. The CDR3 here is CASKQGVSPLHF. CDR3 DNA sequence: TGTGCCAGCAAACAGGGGGTATCACCCCTCCACTTT.

This clone appeared a few times. The chain joins TRBV10-2 to TRBJ2-3; tentatively, D is TRBD1 (5 bases). The CDR3 extends over 14 amino acids. Between the trimmed V and J ends, which lost 6 bases and 5 bases, there was a span of 15 bases. Germline V gives CDR1 WSHSY, CDR2 SAAADI. The DNA for the CDR3 is TGCGCCAGCAGAGATCCTCTAGGGGAAGATACGCAGTATTTT. It is translated as CASRDPLGEDTQYF.

The chain couples TRBV6-1 to TRBJ1-4; D not certain. Trimming stripped 2 bases from V and 4 bases from J, with 11 bases between. The CDR3 sequence is 15 residues long. The V gene's germline CDR1 is MNHNS and CDR2 SASEGT. The CDR3 region is CASSEKNGYNEKLFF. The CDR3 coding sequence is TGTGCCAGCAGTGAAAAAAACGGCTATAATGAAAAACTGTTTTTT.

The chain is built from TRBV9 and TRBJ2-2, with D possibly being TRBD1 (5 bases). CDR3 length: 15 amino acids. CDR1 is SGDLS and CDR2 is YYNGEE in the germline V gene. V was shortened by 0 bases and J by 2 bases, with 8 bases between the two germline ends. CDR3 sequence (DNA): TGTGCCAGCAGCGTAGCGGACACTAACACCGGGGAGCTGTTTTTT. It yields the protein CASSVADTNTGELFF.

This clone has only a few counts. The chain recombines TRBV18 with TRBJ2-2, with TRBD1 as a possible D gene (6 bases). Trimming removed 4 bases from V and 6 bases from J, with 9 bases in between. The CDR3 is 13 amino acids. Germline V gene sequence: CDR1 KGHSH, CDR2 LQKENI. The CDR3: CASSLTGSGELFF. CDR3 in DNA: TGTGCCAGCTCACTTACAGGGTCCGGGGAGCTGTTTTTT.

The chain employs TRBV28 and TRBJ2-1, with TRBD1 identical over 8 bases. The ends lost 2 bases at V and 12 bases at J; junction bases unmatched: 15. The CDR3 contains 16 residues. The V gene's germline CDR1 is MDHEN and CDR2 SYDVKM. CDR3 DNA sequence: TGTGCCAGCAGTTTACAAACAGGGGGTAGTACAATGAGGCAGTTCTTC. It translates to CASSLQTGGSTMRQFF.